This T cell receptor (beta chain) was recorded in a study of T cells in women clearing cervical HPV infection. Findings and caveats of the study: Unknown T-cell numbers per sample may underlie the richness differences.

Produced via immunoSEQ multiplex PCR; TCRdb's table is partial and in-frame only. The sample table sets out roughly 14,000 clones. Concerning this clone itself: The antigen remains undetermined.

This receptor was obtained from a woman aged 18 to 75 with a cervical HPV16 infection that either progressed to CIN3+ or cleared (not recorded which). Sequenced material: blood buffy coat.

CDR3 DNA, as far as it was read: TGTGCCAGCAGGACAGGGGGCTATGATAGCAATCAGCCC. Translated: CASRTGGYDSNQP. The CDR3 reads in full as CASRTGGYDSNQPQHF. The chain recombines TRBV6-2 or TRBV6-3 with TRBJ1-5; TRBD1 matches at 10 bases. Read data end 3 residues before the CDR3 end; the end is taken from the germline J gene. Per germline, CDR1 MNHEY and CDR2 SVGEGT. The CDR3 extends over 16 amino acids. V was pared by 6 bases and J by 0 bases, with 5 bases of the junction left unmatched.